This T cell receptor beta chain is from a study of blood T cell repertoires in COVID-19. Study-level information: In each case, the material was cDNA or gDNA derived from T cells, B-cell-depleted T cells, or PBMCs.

As handled by the study authors: The authors estimated nucleated cell counts from reference gene primer amplification. Method: immunoSEQ multiplex PCR; TCRdb's copy keeps in-frame clones and lacks some. V, J and clone size were drawn from that table, and D and trimming were deduced from the DNA. The table shows 130,000 or so clones, with around 88% occurring only once. Sequencing input: peripheral blood. This clonotype originated in a woman aged 50 to 60 who had recovered from COVID-19.

CDR3 residues: CSVTPQVRQGAHGYTF. In nucleotides, the CDR3 is TGCAGCGTCACACCCCAAGTTCGACAGGGGGCTCACGGCTACACCTTC. The gene calls are TRBV29-1 and TRBJ1-2, with 10 bases fitting TRBD1. From germline, CDR1 is SQVTM and CDR2 ANQGSEA. The CDR3 is 16 residues long. V was pared by 6 bases and J by 8 bases, with 18 bases of the junction left unmatched.